This T cell receptor (beta chain) is drawn from a study of OX40 agonist ivuxolimab in advanced cancers. Study-wide findings and caveats: There was clonal expansion of CD4+ and CD8+ blood T cells by week 6 at 0.1 to 3.0 mg/kg. Low levels of normalized T-cell clonal expansion also appeared in some nonresponders.

V shed 0 bases and J shed 0 bases, with 6 bases lying between them. Germline lookup yields CDR1 MNHEY and CDR2 SVGAGI. The CDR3 covers 16 residues. Only in-frame clones appear in the TCRdb table, and some are missing; sequencing was by immunoSEQ multiplex PCR. The sample includes 35,000 to 45,000 clones, around 87% of them seen just once. Concerning this clone: Its target is unknown.

This TCR was recovered from an adult with an advanced solid tumor such as melanoma, head and neck, liver or kidney cancer. This material consisted of CD4+ or CD8+ T cells sorted from blood, taken in a trial of the OX40 agonist ivuxolimab. The rearrangement joins TRBV6-5 to TRBJ1-6; D is undetermined. CDR3 nucleotides: TGTGCCAGCAGTTACTCGGGGAGCTCCTATAATTCACCCCTCCACTTT. It encodes CASSYSGSSYNSPLHF.